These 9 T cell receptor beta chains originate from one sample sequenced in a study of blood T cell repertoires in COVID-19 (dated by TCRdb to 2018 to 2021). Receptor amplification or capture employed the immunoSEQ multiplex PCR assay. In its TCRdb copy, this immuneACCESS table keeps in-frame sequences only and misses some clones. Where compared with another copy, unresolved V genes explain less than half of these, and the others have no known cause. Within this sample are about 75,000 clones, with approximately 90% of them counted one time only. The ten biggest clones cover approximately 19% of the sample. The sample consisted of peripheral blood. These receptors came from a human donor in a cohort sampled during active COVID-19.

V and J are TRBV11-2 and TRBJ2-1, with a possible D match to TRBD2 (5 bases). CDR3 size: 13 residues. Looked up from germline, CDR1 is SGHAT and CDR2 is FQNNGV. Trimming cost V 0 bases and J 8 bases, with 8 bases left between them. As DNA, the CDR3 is TGTGCCAGCAGCTTAGATCAGCGGTATGAGCAGTTCTTC. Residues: CASSLDQRYEQFF.

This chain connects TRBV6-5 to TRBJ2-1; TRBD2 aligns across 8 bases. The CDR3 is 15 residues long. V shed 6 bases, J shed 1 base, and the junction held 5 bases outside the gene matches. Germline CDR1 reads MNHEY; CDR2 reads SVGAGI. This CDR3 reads CASRQSGRSYNEQFF. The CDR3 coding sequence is TGTGCCAGCAGACAAAGCGGGAGATCCTACAATGAGCAGTTCTTC.

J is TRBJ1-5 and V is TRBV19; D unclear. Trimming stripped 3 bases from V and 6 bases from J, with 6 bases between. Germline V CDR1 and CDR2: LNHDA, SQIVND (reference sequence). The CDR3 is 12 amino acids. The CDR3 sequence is CASSIRFQPQHF. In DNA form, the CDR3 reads TGTGCCAGTAGTATCAGGTTTCAGCCCCAGCATTTT.

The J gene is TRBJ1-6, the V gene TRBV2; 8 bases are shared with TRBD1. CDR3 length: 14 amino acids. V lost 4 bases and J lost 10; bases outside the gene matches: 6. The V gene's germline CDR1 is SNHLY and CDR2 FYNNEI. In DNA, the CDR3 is TGTGCCAGCAGTGGTCAGGGGGCACAATCACCCCTCCACTTT. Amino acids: CASSGQGAQSPLHF.

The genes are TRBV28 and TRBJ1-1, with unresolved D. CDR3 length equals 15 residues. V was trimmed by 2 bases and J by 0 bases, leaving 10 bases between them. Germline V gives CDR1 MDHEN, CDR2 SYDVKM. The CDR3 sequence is CASSLGGRVNTEAFF. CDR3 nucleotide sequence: TGTGCCAGCAGTTTAGGTGGGAGAGTGAACACTGAAGCTTTCTTT.

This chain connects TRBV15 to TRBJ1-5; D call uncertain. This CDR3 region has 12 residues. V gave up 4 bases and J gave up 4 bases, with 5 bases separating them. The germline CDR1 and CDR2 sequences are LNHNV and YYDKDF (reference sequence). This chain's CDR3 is CATSNMNQPQHF. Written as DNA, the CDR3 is TGTGCCACCAGCAACATGAATCAGCCCCAGCATTTT.

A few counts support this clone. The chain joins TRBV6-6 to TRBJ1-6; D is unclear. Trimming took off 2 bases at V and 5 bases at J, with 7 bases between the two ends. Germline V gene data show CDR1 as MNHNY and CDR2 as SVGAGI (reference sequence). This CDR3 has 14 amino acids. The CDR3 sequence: CASSYGENNSPLHF. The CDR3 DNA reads TGTGCCAGCAGTTACGGGGAGAATAATTCACCCCTCCACTTT.

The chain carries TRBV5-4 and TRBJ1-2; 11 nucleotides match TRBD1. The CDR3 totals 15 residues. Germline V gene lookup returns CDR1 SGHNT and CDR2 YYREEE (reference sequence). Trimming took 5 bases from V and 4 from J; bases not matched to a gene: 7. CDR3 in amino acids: CASRQDRGRPYGYTF. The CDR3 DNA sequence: TGTGCCAGCAGACAGGACAGGGGGCGACCCTATGGCTACACCTTC.

CDR3 sequence: CASSLVTSGTETQYF. The CDR3, as DNA: TGCGCCAGCAGCTTGGTTACTAGCGGGACGGAGACCCAGTACTTC. The chain has TRBV5-1 and TRBJ2-5; the match to TRBD2 covers 10 bases. Germline trimming cut 0 bases from V and 5 bases from J; bases unmatched to any gene: 4. This CDR3 comprises 15 residues. CDR1 is SGHRS, CDR2 YFSETQ, per germline.